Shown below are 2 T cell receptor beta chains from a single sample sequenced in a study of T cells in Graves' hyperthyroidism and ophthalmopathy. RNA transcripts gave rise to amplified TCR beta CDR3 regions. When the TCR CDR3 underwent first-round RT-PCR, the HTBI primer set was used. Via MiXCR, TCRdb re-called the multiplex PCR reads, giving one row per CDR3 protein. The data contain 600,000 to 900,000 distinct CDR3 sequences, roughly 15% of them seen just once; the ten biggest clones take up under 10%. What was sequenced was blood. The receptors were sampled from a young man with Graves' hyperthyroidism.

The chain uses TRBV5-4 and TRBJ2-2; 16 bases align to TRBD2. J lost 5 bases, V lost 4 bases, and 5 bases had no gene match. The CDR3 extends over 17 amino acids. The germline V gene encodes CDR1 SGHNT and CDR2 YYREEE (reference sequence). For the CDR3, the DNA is TGTGCCAGCAGCGGGACTAGCGGGAGGGCCGATACCGGGGAGCTGTTTTTT. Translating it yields CASSGTSGRADTGELFF.

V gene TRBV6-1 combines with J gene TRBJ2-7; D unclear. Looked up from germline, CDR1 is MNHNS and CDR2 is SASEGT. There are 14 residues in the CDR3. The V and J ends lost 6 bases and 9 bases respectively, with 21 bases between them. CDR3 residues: CASSEAPYFGGQYF. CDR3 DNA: TGTGCCAGCAGCGAGGCCCCGTACTTTGGCGGGCAGTACTTC.